There are many counts of the clone carrying this TCR beta chain. Assay used: immunoSEQ multiplex PCR; TCRdb lists only in-frame clones, some missing. The table lists about 66,000 clones, about three quarters of them singletons. CDR3 size: 16 residues. V was pared by 1 base and J by 1 base, with 5 bases of the junction left unmatched. Looked up from germline, CDR1 is SGHTA and CDR2 is FQGNSA. This record belongs to a study of OX40 agonist ivuxolimab in advanced cancers. This sequence joins TRBV7-2 and TRBJ2-7; 9 bases are shared with TRBD1. The sequence was obtained from an adult with an advanced solid tumor such as melanoma, head and neck, liver or kidney cancer. The sequences come from CD4+ or CD8+ T cells sorted from blood, collected in a trial of the OX40 agonist ivuxolimab. This CDR3 reads CASSLVSGQGSYEQYF. CDR3 DNA sequence: TGTGCCAGCAGCTTAGTCTCGGGACAGGGATCCTACGAGCAGTACTTC.